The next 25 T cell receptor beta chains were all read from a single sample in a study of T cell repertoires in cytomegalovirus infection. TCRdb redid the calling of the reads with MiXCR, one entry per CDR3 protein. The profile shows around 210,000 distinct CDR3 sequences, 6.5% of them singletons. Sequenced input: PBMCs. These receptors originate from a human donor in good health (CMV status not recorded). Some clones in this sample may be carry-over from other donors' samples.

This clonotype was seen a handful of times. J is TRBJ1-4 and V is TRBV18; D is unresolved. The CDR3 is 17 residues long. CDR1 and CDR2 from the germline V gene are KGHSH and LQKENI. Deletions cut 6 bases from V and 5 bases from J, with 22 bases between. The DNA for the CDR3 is TGTGCCAGCTCTCCCCAGCAACGGACCAATGAGAATGAAAAACTGTTTTTT. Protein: CASSPQQRTNENEKLFF.

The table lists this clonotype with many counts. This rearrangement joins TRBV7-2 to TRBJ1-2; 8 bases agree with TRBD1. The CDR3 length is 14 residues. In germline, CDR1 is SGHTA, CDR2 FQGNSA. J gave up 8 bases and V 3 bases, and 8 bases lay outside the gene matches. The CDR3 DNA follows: TGTGCCAGCAGCTTTGGACAGGGTGGAGAAGGCTACACCTTC. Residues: CASSFGQGGEGYTF.

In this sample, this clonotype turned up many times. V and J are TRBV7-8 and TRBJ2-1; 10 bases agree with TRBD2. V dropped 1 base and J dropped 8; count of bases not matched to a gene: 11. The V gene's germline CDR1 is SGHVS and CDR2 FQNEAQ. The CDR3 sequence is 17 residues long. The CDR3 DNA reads TGTGCCAGCAGCTTAGGAGCGGGGGGGTTCATTGGCGATGAGCAGTTCTTC. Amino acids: CASSLGAGGFIGDEQFF.

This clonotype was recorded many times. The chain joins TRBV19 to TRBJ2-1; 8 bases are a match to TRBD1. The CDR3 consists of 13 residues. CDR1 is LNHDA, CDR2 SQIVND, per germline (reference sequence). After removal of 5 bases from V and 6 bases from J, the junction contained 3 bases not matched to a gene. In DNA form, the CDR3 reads TGTGCCAGTAGTGCCGGACAGGGCAATGAGCAGTTCTTC. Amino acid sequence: CASSAGQGNEQFF. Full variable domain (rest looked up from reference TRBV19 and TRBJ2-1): DGGITQSPKYLFRKEGQNVTLSCEQNLNHDAMYWYRQDPGQGLRLIYYSQIVNDFQKGDIAEGYSVSREKKESFPLTVTSAQKNPTAFYLCASSAGQGNEQFFGPGTRLTVL.

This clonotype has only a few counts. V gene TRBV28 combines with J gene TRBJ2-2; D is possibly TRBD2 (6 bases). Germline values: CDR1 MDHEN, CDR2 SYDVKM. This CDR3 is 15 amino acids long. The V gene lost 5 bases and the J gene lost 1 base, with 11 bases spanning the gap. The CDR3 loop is CASSQTRVNTGELFF. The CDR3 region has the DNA TGTGCCAGCAGTCAGACTAGAGTGAACACCGGGGAGCTGTTTTTT.

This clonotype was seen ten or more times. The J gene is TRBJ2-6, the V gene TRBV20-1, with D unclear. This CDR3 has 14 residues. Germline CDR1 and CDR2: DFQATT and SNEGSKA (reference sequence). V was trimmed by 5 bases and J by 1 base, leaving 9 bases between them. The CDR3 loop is CSALLGSGANVLTF. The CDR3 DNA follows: TGCAGTGCTTTATTGGGGTCTGGGGCCAACGTCCTGACTTTC.

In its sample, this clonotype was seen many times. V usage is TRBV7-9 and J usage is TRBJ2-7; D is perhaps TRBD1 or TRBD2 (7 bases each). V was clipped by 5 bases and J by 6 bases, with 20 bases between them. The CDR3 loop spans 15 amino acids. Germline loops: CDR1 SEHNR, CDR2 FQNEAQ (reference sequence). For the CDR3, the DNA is TGTGCCAGCAGCAAGAGACAGGGCTGGGGGGGCGAGCAGTACTTC. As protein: CASSKRQGWGGEQYF. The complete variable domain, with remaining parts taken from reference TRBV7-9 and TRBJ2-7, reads DTGVSQNPRHKITKRGQNVTFRCDPISEHNRLYWYRQTLGQGPEFLTYFQNEAQLEKSRLLSDRFSAERPKGSFSTLEIQRTEQGDSAMYLCASSKRQGWGGEQYFGPGTRLTVT.

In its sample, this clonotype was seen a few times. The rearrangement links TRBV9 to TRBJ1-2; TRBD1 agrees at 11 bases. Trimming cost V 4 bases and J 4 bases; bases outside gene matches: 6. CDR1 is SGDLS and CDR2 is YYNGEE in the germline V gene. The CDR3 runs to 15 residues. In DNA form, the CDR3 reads TGTGCCAGCAGCCCGAGGACAGGGGGCGGCTATGGCTACACCTTC. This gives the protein CASSPRTGGGYGYTF.

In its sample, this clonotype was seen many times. The DNA for the CDR3 is TGCAGTGCTTTAAGAAGGGGTAATTCACCCCTCCACTTT. Residues: CSALRRGNSPLHF. The chain has TRBV20-1 and TRBJ1-6, with a possible D match to TRBD1 (5 bases). This CDR3 is built from 13 residues. Germline V gives CDR1 DFQATT, CDR2 SNEGSKA (reference sequence). V gave up 5 bases and J gave up 6 bases, with 11 bases separating them.

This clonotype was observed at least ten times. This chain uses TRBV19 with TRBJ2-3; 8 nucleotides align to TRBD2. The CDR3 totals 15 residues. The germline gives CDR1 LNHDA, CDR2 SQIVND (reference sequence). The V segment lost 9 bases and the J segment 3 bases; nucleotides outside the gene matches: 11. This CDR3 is CASSNAGGGTDTQYF. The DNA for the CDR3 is TGTGCCAGCTCTAATGCGGGGGGTGGAACAGATACGCAGTATTTT.

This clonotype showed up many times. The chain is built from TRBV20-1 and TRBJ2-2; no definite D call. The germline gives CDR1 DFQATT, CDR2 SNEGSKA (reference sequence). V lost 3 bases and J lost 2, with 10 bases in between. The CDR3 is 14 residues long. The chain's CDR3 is CSASPRANTGELFF. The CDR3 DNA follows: TGCAGTGCTAGTCCCCGGGCCAACACCGGGGAGCTGTTTTTT.

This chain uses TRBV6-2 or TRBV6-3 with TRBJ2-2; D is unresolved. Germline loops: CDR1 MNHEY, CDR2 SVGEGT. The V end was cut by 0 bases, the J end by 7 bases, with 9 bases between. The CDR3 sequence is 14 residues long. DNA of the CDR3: TGTGCCAGCAGTTACTCCCATTTGGGCGGGGAGCTGTTTTTT. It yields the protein CASSYSHLGGELFF.

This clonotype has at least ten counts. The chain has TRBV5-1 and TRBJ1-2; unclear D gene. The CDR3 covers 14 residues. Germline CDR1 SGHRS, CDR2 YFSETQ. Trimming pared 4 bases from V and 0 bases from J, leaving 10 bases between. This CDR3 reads CASSPQIANYGYTF. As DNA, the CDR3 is TGCGCCAGCAGCCCCCAAATAGCTAACTATGGCTACACCTTC.

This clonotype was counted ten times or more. In nucleotides, the CDR3 is TGCGCCAGCACCTTCTACAGGGCTGAAGGCTACACCTTC. It specifies CASTFYRAEGYTF. The chain combines TRBV23-1 with TRBJ1-2; D is perhaps TRBD1 (6 bases). TRBV23-1 is labeled an ORF, and its function is uncertain. CDR3 length: 13 amino acids. The V gene lost 7 bases and the J gene lost 8 bases, with 17 bases spanning the gap.

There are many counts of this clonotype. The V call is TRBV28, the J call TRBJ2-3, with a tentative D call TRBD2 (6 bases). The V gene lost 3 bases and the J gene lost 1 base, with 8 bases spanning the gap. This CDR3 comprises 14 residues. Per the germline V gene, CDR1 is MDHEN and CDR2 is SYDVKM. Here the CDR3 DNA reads TGTGCCAGCAGTTTCGTAGCGGGCACAGATACGCAGTATTTT. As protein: CASSFVAGTDTQYF.

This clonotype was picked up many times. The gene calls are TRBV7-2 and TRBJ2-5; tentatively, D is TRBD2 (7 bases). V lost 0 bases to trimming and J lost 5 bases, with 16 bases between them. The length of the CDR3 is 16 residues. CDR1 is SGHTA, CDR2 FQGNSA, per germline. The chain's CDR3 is CASSLAMGGGRETQYF. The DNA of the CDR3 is TGTGCCAGCAGCTTAGCGATGGGGGGGGGCCGGGAGACCCAGTACTTC.

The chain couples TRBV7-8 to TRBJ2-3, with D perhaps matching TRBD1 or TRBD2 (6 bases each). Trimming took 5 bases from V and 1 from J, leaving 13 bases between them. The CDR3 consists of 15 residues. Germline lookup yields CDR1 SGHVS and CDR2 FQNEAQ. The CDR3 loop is CASSRQVAGTDTQYF. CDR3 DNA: TGTGCCAGCAGCCGACAGGTAGCGGGCACAGATACGCAGTATTTT.

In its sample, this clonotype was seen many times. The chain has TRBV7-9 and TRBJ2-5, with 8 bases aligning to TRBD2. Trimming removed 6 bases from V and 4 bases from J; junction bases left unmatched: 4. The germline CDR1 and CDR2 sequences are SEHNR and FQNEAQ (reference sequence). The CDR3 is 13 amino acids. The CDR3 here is CASRSSGGETQYF. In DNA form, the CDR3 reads TGTGCCAGCAGATCCAGCGGGGGAGAGACCCAGTACTTC.

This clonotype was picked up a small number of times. CDR3 sequence: CSARAHRPYNEQFF. For the CDR3, the DNA is TGCAGTGCTAGAGCCCACAGGCCCTACAATGAGCAGTTCTTC. The chain carries TRBV20-1 and TRBJ2-1; D perhaps matches TRBD1 (5 bases). The CDR3 consists of 14 residues. V was clipped by 1 base and J by 2 bases, with 9 bases between them. Germline V gives CDR1 DFQATT, CDR2 SNEGSKA (reference sequence).

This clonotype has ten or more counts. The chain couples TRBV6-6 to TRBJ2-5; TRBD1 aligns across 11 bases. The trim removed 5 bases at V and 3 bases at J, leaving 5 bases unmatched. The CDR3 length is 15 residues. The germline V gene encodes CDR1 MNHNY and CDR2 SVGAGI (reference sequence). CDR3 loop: CASSSRDRGEETQYF. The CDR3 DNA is TGTGCCAGCAGTAGCCGGGACAGGGGGGAAGAGACCCAGTACTTC.

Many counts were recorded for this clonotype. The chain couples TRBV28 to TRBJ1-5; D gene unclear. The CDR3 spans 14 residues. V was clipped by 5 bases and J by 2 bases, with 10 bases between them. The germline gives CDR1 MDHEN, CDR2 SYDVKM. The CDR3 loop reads CASSPRVGNQPQHF. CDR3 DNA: TGTGCCAGCAGTCCGCGGGTCGGCAATCAGCCCCAGCATTTT.

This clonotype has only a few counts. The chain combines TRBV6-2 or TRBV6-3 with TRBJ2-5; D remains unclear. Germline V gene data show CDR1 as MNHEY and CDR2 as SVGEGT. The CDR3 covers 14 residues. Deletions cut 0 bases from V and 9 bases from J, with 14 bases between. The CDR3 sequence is CASSYSLPHGAQYF. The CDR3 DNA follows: TGTGCCAGCAGTTACTCCCTACCCCACGGAGCCCAGTACTTC.

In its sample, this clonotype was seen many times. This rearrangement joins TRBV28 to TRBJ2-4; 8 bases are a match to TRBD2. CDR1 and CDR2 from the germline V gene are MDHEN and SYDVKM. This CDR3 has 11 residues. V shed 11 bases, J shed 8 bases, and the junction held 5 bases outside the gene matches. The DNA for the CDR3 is TGTGCCGGCGGGGGGCGGGACATTCAGTACTTC. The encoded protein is CAGGGRDIQYF.

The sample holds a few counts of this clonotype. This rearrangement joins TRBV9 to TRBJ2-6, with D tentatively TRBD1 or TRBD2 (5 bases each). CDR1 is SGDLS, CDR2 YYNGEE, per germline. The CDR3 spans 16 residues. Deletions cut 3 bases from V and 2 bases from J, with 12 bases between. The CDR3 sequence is CASSDLRGAGANVLTF. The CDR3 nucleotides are TGTGCCAGCAGCGATCTTCGAGGGGCTGGGGCCAACGTCCTGACTTTC.

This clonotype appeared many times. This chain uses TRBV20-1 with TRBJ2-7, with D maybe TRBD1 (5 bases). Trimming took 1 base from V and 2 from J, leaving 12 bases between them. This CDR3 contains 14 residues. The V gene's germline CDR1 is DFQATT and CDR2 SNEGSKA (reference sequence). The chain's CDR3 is CSARALDRPYEQYF. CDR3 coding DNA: TGCAGTGCTAGAGCCCTAGACAGACCCTACGAGCAGTACTTC.